Below are 15 T cell receptor beta chains sequenced from a single sample in a study of T-cell memory formation after mild COVID-19. MiXCR, run by TCRdb on the 5' RACE reads, gives a single entry per CDR3 protein. The sample lists 210,000 or so distinct CDR3 sequences, 15% to 20% occurring once. The sample consisted of PBMCs or a T cell subset sorted from them (not recorded which). These receptors all come from an adult woman who had mild COVID-19 (a few samples of this study predate the infection). Cell type and time point are not known.

CDR3 protein: CASRGDRGRNSPLHF. The CDR3 DNA reads TGTGCCAGCAGAGGGGACAGGGGGCGAAATTCACCCCTCCACTTT. V usage is TRBV6-6 and J usage is TRBJ1-6; 12 nucleotides agree with TRBD1. After removal of 6 bases from V and 7 bases from J, the junction contained 4 bases not matched to a gene. CDR1 is MNHNY, CDR2 SVGAGI, per germline (reference sequence). The CDR3 loop spans 15 amino acids.

This clonotype has ten or more counts. The gene calls are TRBV6-5 and TRBJ2-1; D is uncertain. The CDR3 loop spans 13 amino acids. The V end was cut by 5 bases, the J end by 6 bases, with 11 bases between. Germline V gene sequence: CDR1 MNHEY, CDR2 SVGAGI. CDR3 in DNA: TGTGCCAGCAGTAGGGAAGTAGGCAATGAGCAGTTCTTC. Encoded protein: CASSREVGNEQFF.

The chain has TRBV5-1 and TRBJ2-4, with D uncertain. With 5 bases removed from V and 0 bases from J, the gap between germline ends came to 12 bases. From germline, CDR1 is SGHRS and CDR2 YFSETQ. The CDR3 covers 15 residues. For the CDR3, the DNA is TGCGCCAGCAGTTCGGACCCTGTAGCCAAAAACATTCAGTACTTC. Translating gives CASSSDPVAKNIQYF.

A few counts support this clonotype. The rearrangement uses TRBV4-3 and TRBJ2-7, with a possible D match to TRBD2 (5 bases). The germline V gene encodes CDR1 LGHNA and CDR2 YSLEER. Trimming pared 4 bases from V and 7 bases from J, leaving 17 bases between. CDR3 size: 14 residues. The CDR3: CASSRSDSAAEQYF. DNA for the CDR3: TGCGCCAGCAGCCGCTCGGACTCGGCCGCGGAGCAGTACTTC.

This clonotype was seen only a few times. This rearrangement joins TRBV12-3 or TRBV12-4 to TRBJ1-2; D gene uncertain. Trimming stripped 4 bases from V and 7 bases from J, with 10 bases between. The CDR3 sequence is 12 residues long. The CDR3 sequence: CASSSGVGGYTF. CDR3 bases: TGTGCCAGCAGTTCTGGGGTGGGTGGCTACACCTTC.

The chain links TRBV5-1 to TRBJ2-2; TRBD1 agrees at 8 bases. J was trimmed by 6 bases and V by 5 bases; bases with no gene match: 9. Germline-derived CDR1 and CDR2 are SGHRS and YFSETQ. The CDR3 is 15 amino acids. DNA of the CDR3: TGCGCCAGCAGTCCGAGGACAGGGTTTGCCGGGGAGCTGTTTTTT. Protein: CASSPRTGFAGELFF.

This clonotype was seen only a few times. This rearrangement joins TRBV7-3 to TRBJ2-1; TRBD2 agrees at 11 bases. Germline V gives CDR1 SGHTA, CDR2 FQGTGA. The CDR3 sequence is 16 residues long. Trimming cost V 3 bases and J 5 bases; bases outside gene matches: 6. CDR3 DNA: TGTGCCAGCAGCTTCGGGGTAGCGGGAGGGCACAATGAGCAGTTCTTC. Amino acids: CASSFGVAGGHNEQFF.

CDR3 nucleotide sequence: TGTGCCATCAGTGCTGAGGAATATGGCTACACCTTC. Amino acids: CAISAEEYGYTF. The J gene is TRBJ1-2, the V gene TRBV10-3; no clear D gene. The V and J ends lost 4 bases and 5 bases respectively, with 8 bases between them. This CDR3 region has 12 residues. CDR1 ENHRY and CDR2 SYGVKD come from the germline V gene.

This chain connects TRBV19 to TRBJ2-7, with TRBD1 identical over 7 bases. The CDR3 totals 15 residues. V lost 3 bases, J lost 5 bases, and 10 bases stayed unmatched. Germline loops: CDR1 LNHDA, CDR2 SQIVND (reference sequence). The CDR3, as DNA: TGTGCCAGTAGTATCTGGACAGGAGGTAGGGACGAGCAGTACTTC. Its translation: CASSIWTGGRDEQYF.

This clonotype has only a few counts. V usage is TRBV7-2 and J usage is TRBJ1-5; D uncertain. Deletions cut 3 bases from V and 11 bases from J, with 17 bases between. Germline V CDR1 and CDR2: SGHTA, FQGNSA. There are 14 residues in the CDR3. In nucleotides, the CDR3 is TGTGCCAGCAGCTTGCTCGCGGCGGAACGGGCCCAGCATTTT. It encodes CASSLLAAERAQHF.

Many counts were recorded for this clonotype. The chain recombines TRBV7-9 with TRBJ1-1; D gene unclear. CDR1 and CDR2 from the germline V gene are SEHNR and FQNEAQ (reference sequence). Trimming left V 6 bases short and J 1 base short, with 9 bases between. The CDR3 has 13 residues. The CDR3 sequence is CASSIIGNTEAFF. In DNA, the CDR3 is TGTGCCAGCAGTATTATAGGGAACACTGAAGCTTTCTTT.

V is TRBV2 and J is TRBJ2-7; D gene uncertain. V was shortened by 2 bases and J by 2 bases, with 1 base between the two germline ends. The CDR3 contains 11 residues. Looked up from germline, CDR1 is SNHLY and CDR2 is FYNNEI. The CDR3 bases are TGTGCCAGCAGTGAACCCTACGAGCAGTACTTC. Encoded protein: CASSEPYEQYF.

In DNA, the CDR3 is TGTGCCTGGAGTAAAGGAGCAGGCGGAGAGACCCAGTACTTC. It yields the protein CAWSKGAGGETQYF. The J gene is TRBJ2-5, the V gene TRBV30; no clear D. The CDR3 is 14 residues long. With 2 bases removed from V and 4 bases from J, the gap between germline ends came to 14 bases. CDR1 and CDR2 (germline): GTSNPN, SVGIG (reference sequence).

This clonotype was seen a handful of times. The chain links TRBV29-1 to TRBJ2-3; 7 bases agree with TRBD1. This CDR3 has 14 amino acids. Trimming removed 7 bases from V and 1 base from J; junction bases left unmatched: 8. Per germline, CDR1 SQVTM and CDR2 ANQGSEA. CDR3 protein: CSAGAGGGTDTQYF. CDR3 DNA: TGCAGCGCCGGGGCAGGGGGAGGCACAGATACGCAGTATTTT.

The chain uses TRBV30 and TRBJ2-1; 10 bases line up with TRBD2. Germline CDR1 reads GTSNPN; CDR2 reads SVGIG (reference sequence). Trimming removed 2 bases from V and 7 bases from J; junction bases left unmatched: 5. The CDR3 runs to 14 residues. In nucleotides, the CDR3 is TGTGCCTGGAGTCGCGGGACTAGCGCGAATGAGCAGTTCTTC. This codes for CAWSRGTSANEQFF.